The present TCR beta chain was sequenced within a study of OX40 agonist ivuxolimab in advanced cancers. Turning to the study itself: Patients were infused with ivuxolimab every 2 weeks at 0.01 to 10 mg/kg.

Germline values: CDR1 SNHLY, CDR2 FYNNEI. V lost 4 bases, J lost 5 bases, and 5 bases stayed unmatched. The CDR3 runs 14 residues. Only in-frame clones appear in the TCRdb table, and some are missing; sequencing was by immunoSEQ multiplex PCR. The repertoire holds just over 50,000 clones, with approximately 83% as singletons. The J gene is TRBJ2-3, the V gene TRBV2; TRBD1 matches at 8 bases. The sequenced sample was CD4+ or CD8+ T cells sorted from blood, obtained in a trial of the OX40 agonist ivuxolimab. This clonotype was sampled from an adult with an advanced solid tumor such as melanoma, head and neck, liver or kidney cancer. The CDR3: CASSVGQGVDTQYF. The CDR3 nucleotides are TGTGCCAGCAGTGTTGGACAGGGCGTAGATACGCAGTATTTT.